This T cell receptor beta chain was identified in a study of T cell repertoires in cytomegalovirus infection (dated by TCRdb to about 2019). As for the study more broadly: The HLA type of each donor mattered for the analysis, because public TCR beta signatures pointed to carriage of CMV infection along with the matching HLA type.

The germline V gene specifies SNHLY as CDR1 and FYNNEI as CDR2. The germline ends are 3 bases apart after V is trimmed by 1 base and J by 5 bases. The CDR3 numbers 11 residues from cysteine through phenylalanine. CDR3 DNA only is kept here, 33 bases in frame from base 1. Sequencing was carried out with an Illumina HiSeq 1500. TCRdb redid the processing of the public reads, applying fastp at Q25 and MiXCR, and retained in-frame beta chains. A single entry per CDR3 protein holds the most common genes and DNA from its merged rows. The sample data list roughly 240,000 distinct CDR3 sequences, and about 5.9% of these were observed just once. 5.5% to 8% of the sample is held by the ten biggest clonotypes. The study at large found these results: Cumulative frequency of public TCR beta family members discriminated carriers of CMV infection plus the relevant HLA type in this cohort and an independent approximately 370-donor cohort. The ex vivo response was dominated by HLA-C-restricted CMV-specific TCR beta clonotypes, and the single most frequent clonotype in two of eight donors was supplied by these HLA-C-restricted clonotypes.

This clonotype was seen ten or more times. No cognate antigen has been identified for it. No base quality information exists; no much larger clone differs at one position. The sequenced sample consisted of PBMCs. The TCR sequence derives from a human donor in good health (CMV status not recorded). Some clones in this sample may be carry-over from other donors' samples. Recombination linked TRBV2 to TRBJ2-7; the D segment cannot be called with confidence. The bases are TGTGCCAGCAGTGAAGGGAACGAGCAGTACTTC. Translated, this is CASSEGNEQYF. Joined to the reference TRBV2 and TRBJ2-7 proteins, this CDR3 gives the full variable domain: EPEVTQTPSHQVTQMGQEVILRCVPISNHLYFYWYRQILGQKVEFLVSFYNNEISEKSEIFDDQFSVERPDGSNFTLKIRSTKLEDSAMYFCASSEGNEQYFGPGTRLTVT.